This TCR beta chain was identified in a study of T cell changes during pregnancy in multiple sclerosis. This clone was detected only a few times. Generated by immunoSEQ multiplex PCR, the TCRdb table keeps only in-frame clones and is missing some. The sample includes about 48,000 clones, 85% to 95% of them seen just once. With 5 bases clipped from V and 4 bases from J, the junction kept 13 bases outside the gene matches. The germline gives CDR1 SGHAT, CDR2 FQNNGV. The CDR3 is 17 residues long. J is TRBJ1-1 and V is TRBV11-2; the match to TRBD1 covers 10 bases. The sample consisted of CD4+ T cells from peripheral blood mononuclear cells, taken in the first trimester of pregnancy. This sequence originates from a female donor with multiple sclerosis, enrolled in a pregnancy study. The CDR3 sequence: CASSATRDRGWGTEAFF. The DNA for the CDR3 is TGTGCCAGCAGCGCGACACGGGACAGGGGTTGGGGCACTGAAGCTTTCTTT.